The clone carrying this TCR beta chain was seen a few times. Its antigen is unknown. The sample is drawn from a study of T-cell memory formation after mild COVID-19. V was trimmed by 5 bases and J by 3 bases, leaving 15 bases between them. This CDR3 has 14 residues. Germline V gene lookup returns CDR1 SGHRS and CDR2 YFSETQ. Via MiXCR, TCRdb re-called the 5' RACE reads, giving one row per CDR3 protein. The table records about 470,000 distinct CDR3 sequences, around 27% of them present only once. Whole-study results and caveats: Chiefly within CM and EM were the contracting CD4+ clones; CD8+ ones were within EMRA.

The chain carries TRBV5-1 and TRBJ2-7; D unresolved. What was sequenced was PBMCs or a T cell subset sorted from them (not recorded which). The TCR was taken from an adult woman who had mild COVID-19 (a few samples of this study predate the infection). Cell type and time point are not known. The CDR3: CASRWNTLDYEQYF. The DNA for the CDR3 is TGCGCCAGCAGATGGAACACTCTAGACTACGAGCAGTACTTC.